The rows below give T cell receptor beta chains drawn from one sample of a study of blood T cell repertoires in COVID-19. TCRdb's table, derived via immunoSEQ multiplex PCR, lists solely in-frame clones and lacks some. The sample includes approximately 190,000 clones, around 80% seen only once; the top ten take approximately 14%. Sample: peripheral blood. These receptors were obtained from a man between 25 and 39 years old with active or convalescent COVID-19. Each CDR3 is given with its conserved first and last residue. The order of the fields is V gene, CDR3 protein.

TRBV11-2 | CASSVSGGAMDEQFF
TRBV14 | CASSHSGTQPYEQYF
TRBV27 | CASSDPGQGKNEQFF
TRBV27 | CASSPLSDTGELFF
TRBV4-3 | CASSLQGAGNYGYTF
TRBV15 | CATSSLGQGNQPQHF
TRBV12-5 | CASGSPGLAVGHEQYF
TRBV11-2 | CASSLERIPNYGYTF
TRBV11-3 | CASSLAGGLDEQYF
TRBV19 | CATNSPRGYSNQPQHF
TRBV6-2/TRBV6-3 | CASSYSAGAGAYEQYF
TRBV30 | CAWSPNRGLLTDTQYF
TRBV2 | CAIIAGSSNEQFF
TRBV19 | CASIGPGGSRDNYGYTF
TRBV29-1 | CSAYGTSGSYEQYF
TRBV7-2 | CASSATAYNSPLHF
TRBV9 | CASSPSLAGDWDEQYF
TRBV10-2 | CASSEARDTGELFF
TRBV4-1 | CASSQDHRATLNENEQFF